This T cell receptor (beta chain) was documented in a study of blood T cell repertoires in COVID-19. Overall study: Collection of acute and convalescent COVID-19 samples took place in the United States, Italy and Spain. T cells, B-cell-depleted T cells, or PBMCs provided the cDNA or gDNA that served as material.

The CDR3 is 17 amino acids. V was clipped by 5 bases and J by 2 bases, with 18 bases between them. Looked up from germline, CDR1 is LNHDA and CDR2 is SQIVND (reference sequence). How the authors handled the data: Using reference gene primer amplification, nucleated cell counts were estimated. Profiled with immunoSEQ multiplex PCR; TCRdb holds only in-frame clones, not every one. That table furnishes V, J and clone size, whereas the DNA furnished D and trimming. The profile shows about 78,000 clones, 90% of them singletons. This clonotype was obtained from a woman aged 45-65 years in a cohort sampled during active COVID-19. The chain employs TRBV19 and TRBJ2-2, with D possibly being TRBD1 (5 bases). Source material: peripheral blood. The CDR3 sequence is CASSPDRGSFNTGELFF. The CDR3 DNA is TGTGCCAGTAGTCCTGATAGGGGCTCGTTTAACACCGGGGAGCTGTTTTTT.